The 5 T cell receptor beta chains below were found in one sample sequenced in a study of regulatory T cells in long-lasting Graves disease. Time point noted: persistent/refractory GD, antithyroid drugs over 5 years with positive TRAb. RNA extracted from PBMCs served as the sequencing template. Arm-PCR with iRepertoire HTBI primers amplified the CDR3 regions for these TCR beta libraries. TCRdb fed the multiplex PCR reads into MiXCR, producing one record per CDR3 protein. The table lists roughly 500,000 distinct CDR3 sequences, 20% to 25% of them singletons, with around 7% in the top ten. Here the sequenced sample was peripheral blood mononuclear cells (PBMCs), taken when the disease was refractory, from a patient treated with antithyroid drugs. Receptors were obtained from a female donor with Graves disease.

This clonotype was counted ten times or more. V is TRBV28 and J is TRBJ2-3; D remains ambiguous. Deletions cut 6 bases from V and 4 bases from J, with 8 bases between. Germline CDR1 MDHEN, CDR2 SYDVKM. The CDR3 sequence is 12 residues long. The CDR3 DNA reads as TGTGCCAGCAGGGAATCAGCAGATACGCAGTATTTT. It yields the protein CASRESADTQYF.

This clonotype was seen more than once but under ten times. The V and J genes are TRBV18 and TRBJ2-7; 9 positions agree with TRBD1. Per germline, CDR1 KGHSH and CDR2 LQKENI. The CDR3 covers 14 residues. The V and J ends lost 3 bases and 8 bases, in that order; junction bases with no gene match: 8. This CDR3 reads CASSPGQGIDKQYF. Written as DNA, the CDR3 is TGTGCCAGCTCACCGGGACAGGGTATAGACAAGCAGTACTTC.

The chain recombines TRBV9 with TRBJ1-6; the D is unclear. The CDR3 extends over 16 amino acids. Per the germline V gene, CDR1 is SGDLS and CDR2 is YYNGEE. With 0 bases removed from V and 7 bases from J, the gap between germline ends came to 14 bases. CDR3: CASSVEARSRNSPLHF. CDR3 nucleotides: TGTGCCAGCAGCGTAGAAGCAAGATCCCGAAATTCACCCCTCCACTTT.

This chain links TRBV19 with TRBJ2-2; D gene unclear. CDR3 length: 13 amino acids. Germline CDR1 is LNHDA and CDR2 is SQIVND (reference sequence). V was cut by 7 bases and J by 3 bases, with 9 bases left in between. In DNA form, the CDR3 reads TGTGCCAGTATACGGCCAGACACCGGGGAGCTGTTTTTT. Its translation is CASIRPDTGELFF.

This clonotype has ten or more counts. This chain connects TRBV7-2 to TRBJ2-5; either TRBD1 or TRBD2 may fit D (5 bases each). Between the trimmed V and J ends, which lost 5 bases and 5 bases, there was a span of 18 bases. From germline, CDR1 is SGHTA and CDR2 FQGNSA. The CDR3 contains 15 residues. In nucleotides, the CDR3 is TGTGCCAGCAGCCCGCAGGGACCCGCCGTGGAGACCCAGTACTTC. Amino acid sequence: CASSPQGPAVETQYF.